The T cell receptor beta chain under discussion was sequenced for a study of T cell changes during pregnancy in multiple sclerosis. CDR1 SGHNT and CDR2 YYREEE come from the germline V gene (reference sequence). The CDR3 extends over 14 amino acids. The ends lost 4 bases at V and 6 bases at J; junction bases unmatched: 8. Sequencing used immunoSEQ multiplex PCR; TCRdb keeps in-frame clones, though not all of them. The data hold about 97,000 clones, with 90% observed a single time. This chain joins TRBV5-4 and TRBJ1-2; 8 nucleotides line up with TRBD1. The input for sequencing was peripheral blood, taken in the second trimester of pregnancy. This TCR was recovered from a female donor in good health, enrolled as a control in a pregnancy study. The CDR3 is CASSTDRAPNGYTF. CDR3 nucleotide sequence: TGTGCCAGCAGCACGGACAGGGCGCCTAATGGCTACACCTTC.